These 20 T cell receptor beta chains originate from one sample sequenced in a study of T cell changes during pregnancy in multiple sclerosis. Sequenced by immunoSEQ multiplex PCR; TCRdb stores in-frame clones only, minus some. This sample carries roughly 40,000 clones, 90% of them seen once, and the ten largest clones take about 0.45%. The sequencing here drew on CD4+ T cells from peripheral blood mononuclear cells, taken in the third trimester of pregnancy. These receptors all come from a female donor with multiple sclerosis, enrolled in a pregnancy study.

The chain is built from TRBV27 and TRBJ2-1, with 7 bases aligning to TRBD1. V lost 5 bases, J lost 7 bases, and 14 bases stayed unmatched. Germline CDR1 is MNHEY and CDR2 is SMNVEV (reference sequence). CDR3 length equals 16 residues. The CDR3 DNA reads TGTGCCAGCAGTCCCCCGGACAGGTTGGGTGGGAATGAGCAGTTCTTC. This codes for CASSPPDRLGGNEQFF.

The chain employs TRBV19 and TRBJ2-7; 7 bases line up with TRBD1. The CDR3 is 15 residues long. CDR1 is LNHDA and CDR2 is SQIVND in the germline V gene (reference sequence). V was pared by 3 bases and J by 2 bases, with 7 bases of the junction left unmatched. The CDR3 protein is CASSISGQGAYEQYF. The CDR3 nucleotides read TGTGCCAGTAGTATTTCGGGGCAGGGGGCCTACGAGCAGTACTTC.

Only a few counts were recorded for this clone. The V gene is TRBV27, the J gene TRBJ2-7; 7 bases match TRBD1. The length of the CDR3 is 14 residues. J gave up 4 bases and V 5 bases, and 8 bases lay outside the gene matches. Germline values: CDR1 MNHEY, CDR2 SMNVEV (reference sequence). CDR3 loop: CASSKSRDSYEQYF. In nucleotides, the CDR3 is TGTGCCAGCAGTAAGTCCCGGGACAGTTACGAGCAGTACTTC.

This chain links TRBV27 with TRBJ2-3, with D perhaps matching TRBD1 (6 bases). Germline loops: CDR1 MNHEY, CDR2 SMNVEV (reference sequence). V was shortened by 0 bases and J by 2 bases, with 21 bases between the two germline ends. The CDR3 covers 19 residues. CDR3 residues: CASSLSIFGQSRPTDTQYF. CDR3 bases: TGTGCCAGCAGTTTATCGATTTTTGGACAGTCCCGCCCCACAGATACGCAGTATTTT.

DNA of the CDR3: TGTGCCAGCAGTCCTCTAGGCCTCTACGAGCAGTACTTC. Protein product: CASSPLGLYEQYF. J is TRBJ2-7 and V is TRBV28; D not resolved. Germline assignment: CDR1 MDHEN and CDR2 SYDVKM. Deletions cut 5 bases from V and 3 bases from J, with 11 bases between. CDR3 length: 13 residues.

This chain connects TRBV18 to TRBJ1-1, with D unclear. Between the trimmed V and J ends, which lost 2 bases and 0 bases, there was a span of 7 bases. The germline CDR1 and CDR2 sequences are KGHSH and LQKENI. The CDR3 runs to 14 residues. The CDR3 nucleotides are TGTGCCAGCTCACCAAACAGCATGAACACTGAAGCTTTCTTT. As protein: CASSPNSMNTEAFF.

V is TRBV10-1 and J is TRBJ2-2; D is unclear. V was trimmed by 0 bases and J by 3 bases, leaving 8 bases between them. The CDR3 spans 15 residues. CDR1 is WNHNN, CDR2 SYGVQD, per germline (reference sequence). Here the CDR3 DNA reads TGCGCCAGCAGTGAGTCTATTTCTGACACCGGGGAGCTGTTTTTT. It translates to CASSESISDTGELFF.

J is TRBJ2-5 and V is TRBV19, with D unclear. Germline CDR1 reads LNHDA; CDR2 reads SQIVND (reference sequence). This CDR3 region has 14 residues. V dropped 2 bases and J dropped 8 bases, with 15 bases sitting between them. CDR3 coding DNA: TGTGCCAGTAGTATATCCGCCGGAGAATATACCCAGTACTTC. Residues: CASSISAGEYTQYF.

The chain uses TRBV5-1 and TRBJ1-3; D not resolved. Trimming left V 0 bases short and J 4 bases short, with 11 bases between. Germline-derived CDR1 and CDR2 are SGHRS and YFSETQ. The CDR3 consists of 15 residues. This CDR3 reads CASSLGAGSGNTIYF. CDR3 coding DNA: TGCGCCAGCAGCTTGGGGGCAGGTTCGGGAAACACCATATATTTT.

The gene calls are TRBV11-2 and TRBJ2-5; 13 bases line up with TRBD2. V gave up 5 bases and J gave up 1 base; unmatched junction bases: 4. This CDR3 comprises 16 residues. The V gene's germline CDR1 is SGHAT and CDR2 FQNNGV. CDR3 coding DNA: TGTGCCAGCAGCCCCAGACTAGCGGGAGGCCAAGAGACCCAGTACTTC. Its translation: CASSPRLAGGQETQYF.

The V call is TRBV27, the J call TRBJ2-3; TRBD2 matches 10 bases. Germline-derived CDR1 and CDR2 are MNHEY and SMNVEV (reference sequence). CDR3 length equals 18 residues. V lost 3 bases to trimming and J lost 3 bases; unmatched junction nucleotides: 12. The CDR3 loop reads CASSFGASGSINTDTQYF. In nucleotides, the CDR3 is TGTGCCAGCAGTTTTGGGGCTAGCGGGAGTATAAATACAGATACGCAGTATTTT.

The V and J genes are TRBV2 and TRBJ2-5; 9 bases are shared with TRBD1. The trim removed 4 bases at V and 2 bases at J, leaving 8 bases unmatched. This CDR3 spans 16 amino acids. The germline V gene has CDR1 SNHLY and CDR2 FYNNEI. CDR3 loop: CASSGFGQGKQETQYF. The DNA of the CDR3 is TGTGCCAGCAGTGGTTTTGGACAGGGGAAACAAGAGACCCAGTACTTC.

The chain recombines TRBV9 with TRBJ2-2; TRBD2 agrees at 8 bases. Losses at the gene ends were 1 base for V and 1 base for J; bases not matched to a gene: 9. The CDR3 extends over 18 amino acids. Germline V gives CDR1 SGDLS, CDR2 YYNGEE. CDR3 loop: CASSVREGLAENTGELFF. The DNA of the CDR3 is TGTGCCAGCAGCGTAAGAGAAGGACTAGCCGAGAACACCGGGGAGCTGTTTTTT.

V and J are TRBV5-1 and TRBJ2-2; 10 bases agree with TRBD2. The CDR3 totals 14 residues. Germline lookup yields CDR1 SGHRS and CDR2 YFSETQ. The V and J ends lost 6 bases and 4 bases, in that order; junction bases with no gene match: 3. CDR3 in amino acids: CASNPSGSTGELFF. As DNA, the CDR3 is TGCGCCAGCAACCCTAGCGGGAGCACCGGGGAGCTGTTTTTT.

The chain links TRBV18 to TRBJ2-3; 12 nucleotides line up with TRBD1. This CDR3 has 15 residues. V lost 6 bases and J lost 6; bases outside the gene matches: 7. Germline lookup yields CDR1 KGHSH and CDR2 LQKENI. CDR3 DNA sequence: TGTGCCAGCTCTTCCGGGACAGGGGGCGTGGATACGCAGTATTTT. Translation: CASSSGTGGVDTQYF.

The chain couples TRBV28 to TRBJ1-5, with D unresolved. Germline-derived CDR1 and CDR2 are MDHEN and SYDVKM. The CDR3 covers 14 residues. With 3 bases removed from V and 3 bases from J, the gap between germline ends came to 9 bases. In DNA, the CDR3 is TGTGCCAGCAGTTTGGCCGGGGTCAATCAGCCCCAGCATTTT. It translates to CASSLAGVNQPQHF.

This clone appeared a single time. The same CDR3 is also encoded by other DNA sequences in this sample. The rearrangement uses TRBV11-2 and TRBJ1-1, with 8 bases fitting TRBD1. Germline V lookup: CDR1 SGHAT, CDR2 FQNNGV. The CDR3 sequence is 14 residues long. V was clipped by 5 bases and J by 4 bases; unmatched bases: 6. CDR3 region: CASSPFTGGTEAFF. Here the CDR3 DNA reads TGTGCCAGCAGCCCCTTCACAGGGGGCACTGAAGCTTTCTTT.

The chain combines TRBV9 with TRBJ2-7, with TRBD1 as a possible D gene (5 bases). CDR1 SGDLS and CDR2 YYNGEE come from the germline V gene. CDR3 length: 17 residues. The V end was cut by 4 bases, the J end by 3 bases, with 23 bases between. The CDR3 region is CASSPPARDSRFYEQYF. Written as DNA, the CDR3 is TGTGCCAGCAGCCCACCCGCCAGAGACAGTCGTTTCTACGAGCAGTACTTC.

The chain combines TRBV25-1 with TRBJ2-7; D is unresolved. Trimming pared 2 bases from V and 6 bases from J, leaving 14 bases between. CDR1 is MGHDK, CDR2 SYGVNS, per germline. This CDR3 region has 14 residues. CDR3 residues: CASSENSPVGEQYF. The CDR3 DNA reads as TGTGCCAGCAGTGAAAATAGCCCTGTCGGCGAGCAGTACTTC.

The chain employs TRBV6-1 and TRBJ2-7; TRBD1 matches 8 bases. This CDR3 has 15 residues. Per germline, CDR1 MNHNS and CDR2 SASEGT. V lost 5 bases to trimming and J lost 3 bases; unmatched junction nucleotides: 9. The DNA for the CDR3 is TGTGCCAGCAGTCCACGGACAGGGATGCGCTACGAGCAGTACTTC. Translated: CASSPRTGMRYEQYF.